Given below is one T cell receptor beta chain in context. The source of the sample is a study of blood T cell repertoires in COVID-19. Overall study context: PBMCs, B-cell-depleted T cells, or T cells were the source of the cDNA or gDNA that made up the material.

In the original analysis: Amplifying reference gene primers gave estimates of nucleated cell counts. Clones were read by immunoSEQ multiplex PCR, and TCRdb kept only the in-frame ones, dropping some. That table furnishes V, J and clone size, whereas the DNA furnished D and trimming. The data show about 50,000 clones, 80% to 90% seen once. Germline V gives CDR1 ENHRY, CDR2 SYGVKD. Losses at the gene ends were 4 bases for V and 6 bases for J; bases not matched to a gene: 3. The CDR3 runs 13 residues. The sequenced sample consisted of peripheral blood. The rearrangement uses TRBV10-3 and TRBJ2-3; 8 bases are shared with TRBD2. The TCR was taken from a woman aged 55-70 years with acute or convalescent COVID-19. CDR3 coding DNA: TGTGCCATCAGTGGTAGCGGGATGGATACGCAGTATTTT. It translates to CAISGSGMDTQYF.